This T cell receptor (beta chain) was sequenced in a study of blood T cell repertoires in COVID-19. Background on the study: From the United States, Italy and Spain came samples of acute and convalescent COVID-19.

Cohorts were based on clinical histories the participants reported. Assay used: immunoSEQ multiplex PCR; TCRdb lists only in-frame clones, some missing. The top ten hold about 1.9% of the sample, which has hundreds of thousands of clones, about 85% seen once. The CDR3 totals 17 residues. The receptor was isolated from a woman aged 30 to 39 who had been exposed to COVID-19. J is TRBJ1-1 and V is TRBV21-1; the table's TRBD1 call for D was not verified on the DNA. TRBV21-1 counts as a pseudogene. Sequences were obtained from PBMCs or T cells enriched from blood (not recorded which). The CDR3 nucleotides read TGTGCCAGCAGCATTACCCAGGGGCTCACAGTAGATGCTGAAGCTTTCTTT. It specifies CASSITQGLTVDAEAFF.